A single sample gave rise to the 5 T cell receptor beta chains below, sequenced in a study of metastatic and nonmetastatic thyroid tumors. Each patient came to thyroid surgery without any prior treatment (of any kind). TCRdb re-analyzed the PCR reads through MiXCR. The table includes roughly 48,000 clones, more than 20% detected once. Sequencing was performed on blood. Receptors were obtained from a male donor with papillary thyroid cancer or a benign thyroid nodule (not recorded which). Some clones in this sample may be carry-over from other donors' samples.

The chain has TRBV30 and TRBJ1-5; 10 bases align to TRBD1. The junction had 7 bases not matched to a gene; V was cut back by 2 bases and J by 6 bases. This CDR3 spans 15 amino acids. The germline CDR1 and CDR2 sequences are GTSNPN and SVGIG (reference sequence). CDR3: CAWSTGGQGGQPQHF. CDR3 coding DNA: TGTGCCTGGAGTACGGGTGGACAGGGGGGTCAGCCCCAGCATTTT.

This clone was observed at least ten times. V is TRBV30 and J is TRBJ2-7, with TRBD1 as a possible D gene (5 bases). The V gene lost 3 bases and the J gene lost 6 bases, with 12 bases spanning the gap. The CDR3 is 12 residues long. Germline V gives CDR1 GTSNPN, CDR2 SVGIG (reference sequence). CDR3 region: CAWRPGWGEQYF. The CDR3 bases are TGTGCCTGGAGACCAGGGTGGGGCGAGCAGTACTTC.

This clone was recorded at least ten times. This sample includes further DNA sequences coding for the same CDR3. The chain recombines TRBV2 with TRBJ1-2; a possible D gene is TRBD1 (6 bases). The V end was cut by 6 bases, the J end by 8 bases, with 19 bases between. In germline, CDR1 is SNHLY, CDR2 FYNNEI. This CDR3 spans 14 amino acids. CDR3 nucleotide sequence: TGTGCCAGCAGAGATCGGGACACCTACAGGGGCTACACCTTC. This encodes CASRDRDTYRGYTF.

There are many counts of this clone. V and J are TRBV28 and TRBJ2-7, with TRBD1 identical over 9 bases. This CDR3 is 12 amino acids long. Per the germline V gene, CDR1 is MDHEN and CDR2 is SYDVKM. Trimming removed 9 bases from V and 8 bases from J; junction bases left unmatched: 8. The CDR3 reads CASQGQGQQQYF. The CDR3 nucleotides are TGTGCCAGTCAGGGACAGGGACAACAGCAGTACTTC.

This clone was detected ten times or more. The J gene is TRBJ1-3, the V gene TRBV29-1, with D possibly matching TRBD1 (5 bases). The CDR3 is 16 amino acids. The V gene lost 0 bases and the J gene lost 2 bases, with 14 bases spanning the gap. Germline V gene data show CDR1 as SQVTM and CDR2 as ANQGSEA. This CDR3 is CSVEDHRFLAGNTIYF. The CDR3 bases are TGCAGCGTTGAAGATCACAGGTTCTTGGCTGGAAACACCATATATTTT.